This passage covers 4 T cell receptor beta chains from one sample sequenced in a study of human T cells and chemical hapten exposure. Time point here: patch test 1, 2 weeks after DPC sensitization. Specified treatment: therapeutic diphenylcyclopropenone sensitization with weekly scalp DPC. Via MiXCR, TCRdb re-called the RACE reads, giving one row per CDR3 protein. The table includes about 120,000 distinct CDR3 sequences, about 12% detected once. The sequenced sample was whole blood, obtained in connection with sensitization to the hapten diphenylcyclopropenone (DPC). These receptor sequences come from a woman aged 50 to 60 with alopecia areata. Some clones in this sample may be carry-over from other donors' samples.

This clonotype came up many times. The chain recombines TRBV7-9 with TRBJ2-7; D might be TRBD1 (6 bases). The CDR3 is made up of 15 amino acids. Trimming cost V 5 bases and J 4 bases, with 18 bases left between them. Looked up from germline, CDR1 is SEHNR and CDR2 is FQNEAQ (reference sequence). The CDR3 DNA follows: TGTGCCAGCAGCCCACCGGGACACCGACCTTACGAGCAGTACTTC. Amino acids: CASSPPGHRPYEQYF.

In its sample, this clonotype was seen many times. The chain couples TRBV6-1 to TRBJ2-7; 12 bases fit TRBD1. Trimming removed 6 bases from V and 2 bases from J; junction bases left unmatched: 2. This CDR3 comprises 14 residues. From germline, CDR1 is MNHNS and CDR2 SASEGT. The CDR3 reads CASRGTGGPYEQYF. The CDR3, as DNA: TGTGCCAGCAGGGGGACAGGGGGCCCCTACGAGCAGTACTTC.

A few counts support this clonotype. The rearrangement joins TRBV5-1 to TRBJ2-7; D gene unclear. Germline CDR1 and CDR2: SGHRS and YFSETQ. This CDR3 has 11 amino acids. V gave up 5 bases and J gave up 5 bases, with 8 bases separating them. The CDR3 nucleotides are TGCGCCAGCAGATTAGGAGACGAGCAGTACTTC. Amino acids: CASRLGDEQYF.

The sample holds many counts of this clonotype. V usage is TRBV6-2 or TRBV6-3 and J usage is TRBJ2-2; no clear D. Trimming removed 2 bases at V and 3 bases at J, with 10 bases between. The germline V gene encodes CDR1 MNHEY and CDR2 SVGEGT. The CDR3 sequence is 15 residues long. This CDR3 reads CASSYGVTYTGELFF. The CDR3 coding sequence is TGTGCCAGCAGTTACGGGGTGACGTACACCGGGGAGCTGTTTTTT.